The present T cell receptor (beta chain) was sequenced within a study of PD-L1 blockade in urothelial cancer. Time point in this sample: pretreatment peripheral blood. Patients were living with locally advanced or metastatic urothelial carcinoma. In each PCR, synthetic TCR analog templates were spiked in. Clones were sequenced by immunoSEQ multiplex PCR, and TCRdb holds only the in-frame ones, with some missing. The sample holds 50,000 to 75,000 clones, roughly four fifths seen once. The germline CDR1 and CDR2 sequences are SGDLS and YYNGEE. V was cut by 0 bases and J by 1 base, with 9 bases left in between. The CDR3 sequence is 15 residues long.

The sequence derives from a man aged 70 or older with urothelial cancer. The rearrangement links TRBV9 to TRBJ2-3; no clear D gene. Material: PBMCs, obtained around atezolizumab (anti-PD-L1) treatment. CDR3 amino acids: CASSVGHVGTDTQYF. The DNA of the CDR3 is TGTGCCAGCAGCGTAGGACACGTCGGCACAGATACGCAGTATTTT.